The source of this TCR beta chain is a study of T cell responses to AZD1222 COVID-19 vaccine. Some clones are missing from TCRdb's copy, which holds only in-frame ones; the method was immunoSEQ multiplex PCR. The sample includes under 150,000 clones, about 92% of them seen just once. For this clone: Its antigen is undetermined.

Study-level findings and limits: Every sample of the repertoires postdated the peak T cell response. Among the donors, most were white British and more were female, and clonal diversity was possibly underestimated. Recipients of AZD1222 seropositive at baseline numbered only five or six.

The CDR3 has 16 residues. Losses at the gene ends were 3 bases for V and 0 bases for J; bases not matched to a gene: 6. The germline V gene has CDR1 WSHSY and CDR2 SAAADI. The specimen was peripheral blood, collected on day 0 of AZD1222 vaccination. The source of this sequence is an adult in good health. The chain has TRBV10-2 and TRBJ2-3; TRBD2 agrees at 7 bases. The DNA of the CDR3 is TGCGCCAGCAGTGACCCCCTAGCGGTGAGCACAGATACGCAGTATTTT. This sequence encodes CASSDPLAVSTDTQYF.